The sequence of this T cell receptor (beta chain) was determined in a study of shared clonotypes between healthy human individuals. The V end was cut by 4 bases, the J end by 5 bases, with 14 bases between. CDR3 length: 15 residues. Germline-derived CDR1 and CDR2 are KGHSH and LQKENI. A CD45RA+ naive subset and a CD45RA-negative memory subset were split from CD4+ cells. Sequenced by immunoSEQ multiplex PCR; TCRdb stores in-frame clones only, minus some. The sample carries approximately 1.5 million clones, approximately 98% recorded once. Points from the study as a whole: Shared across several donors were roughly 5.3% of the naive CD4 clonotypes. Generally, estimated richness proved larger in naive subsets than it did in memory subsets.

For this clone: Its target is not known.

Sequencing used naive CD4+ T cells sorted from blood. The subset: CD45RA+ positively selected. The source is a man aged 25 to 40 in good health. V usage is TRBV18 and J usage is TRBJ2-2; the D is unclear. The CDR3 region is CASSQDSSRTGELFF. The CDR3 DNA sequence: TGTGCCAGCTCACAAGACTCGAGTCGGACCGGGGAGCTGTTTTTT.